This TCR beta chain was retrieved from a study of long-term antiretroviral therapy in people with HIV. Study-level points and caveats: Narrower CDR3 length ranges marked HIV repertoires relative to controls. Once patients were on ART, diversity went higher but still fell short of transplant donor controls.

V was shortened by 6 bases and J by 4 bases, with 13 bases between the two germline ends. CDR1 is SGHTA and CDR2 is FQGNSA in the germline V gene. There are 13 residues in the CDR3. Run at survey level, the immunoSEQ assay was version v3.0. Sequencing was designed to cover roughly 40,000-55,000 T-cell genomes in each sample. Libraries were prepared by immunoSEQ multiplex PCR; TCRdb keeps only in-frame clonotypes and omits some of them. The sample records just over 35,000 clones, 82% being singletons. As to this clone: Its antigen is unknown.

The starting material was unsorted PBMCs, obtained 0.6 years after starting antiretroviral therapy. The gene calls are TRBV7-2 and TRBJ2-7; D is unresolved. The source of this sequence is a man between 18 and 35 years old with HIV. This CDR3 reads CASSQAAIYEQYF. For the CDR3, the DNA is TGTGCCAGCAGTCAAGCTGCAATTTACGAGCAGTACTTC. The full variable domain, rest sourced from reference TRBV7-2 and TRBJ2-7, is GAGVSQSPSNKVTEKGKDVELRCDPISGHTALYWYRQSLGQGLEFLIYFQGNSAPDKSGLPSDRFSAERTGGSVSTLTIQRTQQEDSAVYLCASSQAAIYEQYFGPGTRLTVT.